Shown below are 7 T cell receptor beta chains from a single sample sequenced in a study of cytomegalovirus exposure and HLA in healthy donors (dated by TCRdb to 2016 to 2017). Receptor amplification or capture employed the immunoSEQ multiplex PCR assay. A mixture of 60 forward primers for TCR Vbeta segments and 13 reverse primers for TCR Jbeta segments was used in the multiplex PCR. TCRdb stores this immuneACCESS table with in-frame sequences only. Part of the clones is absent; in the studies checked, under half of the shortfall reflects unresolved V genes, and no reason is known for the rest. Recorded for this sample are about 160,000 clones; 84% of them occurred a single time. The ten largest clones represent approximately 1.9% of the sample. Sequencing was performed on PBMCs. The receptors derive from a man aged 18 to 35 in good health and CMV-seronegative.

This chain connects TRBV21-1 to TRBJ1-1; TRBD1, as called in the table, went unchecked against the DNA. TRBV21-1 is an annotated pseudogene. The CDR3 consists of 14 residues. In DNA form, the CDR3 reads TGTGCCAGCACCGAGGGACAGTTGGGCACTGAAGCTTTCTTT. Translating it yields CASTEGQLGTEAFF.

The gene calls are TRBV27 and TRBJ2-1; 8 nucleotides agree with TRBD1. This CDR3 has 15 residues. V lost 4 bases, J lost 1 base, and 3 bases stayed unmatched. Germline loops: CDR1 MNHEY, CDR2 SMNVEV (reference sequence). The CDR3 nucleotides read TGTGCCAGCAGTTCCCGACAGGGGTCCTACAATGAGCAGTTCTTC. Its protein product is CASSSRQGSYNEQFF.

This sequence joins TRBV28 and TRBJ1-3, with TRBD1 matching 9 bases. The germline V gene has CDR1 MDHEN and CDR2 SYDVKM. V lost 2 bases to trimming and J lost 4 bases; unmatched junction nucleotides: 0. The CDR3 spans 14 residues. The CDR3 loop reads CASSLGTGGNTIYF. The CDR3, as DNA: TGTGCCAGCAGTTTAGGGACAGGGGGAAACACCATATATTTT.

The chain is built from TRBV7-6 and TRBJ2-1, with TRBD2 matching over 10 bases. V shed 5 bases and J 7 bases; nucleotides not matched to a gene: 17. Germline-derived CDR1 and CDR2 are SGHVS and FNYEAQ. The CDR3 sequence is 18 residues long. The CDR3 sequence: CASSEVPASGSRYNEQFF. The CDR3, as DNA: TGTGCCAGCAGCGAAGTACCCGCTAGCGGGAGCAGGTATAATGAGCAGTTCTTC.

This clone has only one observation. The CDR3 DNA follows: TGTGCCAGCAGCCCAAAAAGGTCCAAGCTAGCGGGCACTGAAGCTTTCTTT. Its translation: CASSPKRSKLAGTEAFF. The genes are TRBV7-8 and TRBJ1-1; unclear D gene. V shed 5 bases and J shed 4 bases, with 23 bases lying between them. The V gene's germline CDR1 is SGHVS and CDR2 FQNEAQ. The CDR3 totals 17 residues.

The chain combines TRBV20-1 with TRBJ2-5, with D possibly TRBD2 on 6 matching bases. There are 11 residues in the CDR3. Germline V lookup: CDR1 DFQATT, CDR2 SNEGSKA (reference sequence). Trimming shortened V by 6 bases and J by 3 bases, and 8 bases separated the two germline ends. The DNA for the CDR3 is TGCAGTGCCGGGGGAGAAGAGACCCAGTACTTC. It yields the protein CSAGGEETQYF.

The chain couples TRBV5-1 to TRBJ2-5; D gene uncertain. Trimming removed 4 bases from V and 5 bases from J, with 6 bases in between. The CDR3 runs 11 residues. The germline V gene has CDR1 SGHRS and CDR2 YFSETQ. CDR3 in amino acids: CASSHEETQYF. The CDR3, as DNA: TGCGCCAGCAGCCACGAGGAGACCCAGTACTTC.